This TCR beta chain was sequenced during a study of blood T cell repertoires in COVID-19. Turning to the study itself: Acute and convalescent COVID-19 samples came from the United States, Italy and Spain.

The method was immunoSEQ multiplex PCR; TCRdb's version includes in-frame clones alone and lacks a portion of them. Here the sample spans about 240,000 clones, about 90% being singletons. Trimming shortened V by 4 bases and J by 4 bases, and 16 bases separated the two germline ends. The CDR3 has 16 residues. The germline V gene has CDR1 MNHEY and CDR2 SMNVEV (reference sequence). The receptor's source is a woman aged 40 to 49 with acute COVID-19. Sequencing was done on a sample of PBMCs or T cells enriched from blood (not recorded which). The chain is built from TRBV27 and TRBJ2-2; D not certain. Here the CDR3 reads CASSSSPRLITGELFF. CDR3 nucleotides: TGTGCCAGCAGTTCCTCCCCCAGACTGATCACCGGGGAGCTGTTTTTT.